The present T cell receptor (beta chain) was sequenced within a study of cytomegalovirus exposure and HLA in healthy donors. In the study overall: Out of approximately 170 million T cells, an earlier analysis found about 100 million unique TCR beta sequences in total.

Healthy bone marrow donors made up the cohort. The V gene's germline CDR1 is SGHTA and CDR2 FQGNSA. V was shortened by 4 bases and J by 8 bases, with 9 bases between the two germline ends. The CDR3 spans 12 residues. Both 60 Vbeta primers and 13 Jbeta primers went into the PCR. TCRdb's copy holds only in-frame clones and misses some; the assay was immunoSEQ multiplex PCR. This table holds fewer than 90,000 clones, under 80% found once. This clone was detected many times. The specimen was PBMCs. V usage is TRBV7-2 and J usage is TRBJ1-5; TRBD1 is a possible D gene (6 bases). The source is a young man in good health and CMV-seropositive. The CDR3 nucleotides read TGTGCCAGCAGCTCGAACAGGGAGCCCCAGCATTTT. Protein: CASSSNREPQHF. The entire variable domain, with the rest obtained from reference TRBV7-2 and TRBJ1-5, is as follows: GAGVSQSPSNKVTEKGKDVELRCDPISGHTALYWYRQSLGQGLEFLIYFQGNSAPDKSGLPSDRFSAERTGGSVSTLTIQRTQQEDSAVYLCASSSNREPQHFGDGTRLSIL.